Listed here is a single T cell receptor beta chain. Its specificity is not known. V lost 2 bases and J 11 bases, leaving 24 bases between the germline ends. Germline V gives CDR1 LGHDT, CDR2 YNNKEL (reference sequence). The length of the CDR3 is 16 residues. The entry originates in a study of blood T cells in healthy people across ages. About the research overall: About one barcoded beta molecule per two T cells came from capture by template switching. Findings of the study overall: When one million T cells were used, diversity estimates were thought to be underestimates.

PCR was performed a second time for 7 to 11 cycles using a sample-barcoded 5' primer and a J-beta primer mix. Every cDNA molecule bore a tag from a template-switch adaptor containing 12 random nucleotides. Every sample gave at least 3 million paired-end reads containing CDR3. TCRdb ran MiXCR on the 5' RACE reads and lists one entry per CDR3 protein. Here the sample spans about 1.1 million distinct CDR3 sequences, more than 30% being singletons. Sample: blood. The V call is TRBV3-1, the J call TRBJ2-5, with D perhaps matching TRBD2 (5 bases). This clonotype originated in a man aged 18 to 30 in good health. The CDR3 loop is CASSQRYKASLDEQYF. In DNA form, the CDR3 reads TGTGCCAGCAGCCAACGTTACAAAGCCTCACTAGATGAGCAGTACTTC.